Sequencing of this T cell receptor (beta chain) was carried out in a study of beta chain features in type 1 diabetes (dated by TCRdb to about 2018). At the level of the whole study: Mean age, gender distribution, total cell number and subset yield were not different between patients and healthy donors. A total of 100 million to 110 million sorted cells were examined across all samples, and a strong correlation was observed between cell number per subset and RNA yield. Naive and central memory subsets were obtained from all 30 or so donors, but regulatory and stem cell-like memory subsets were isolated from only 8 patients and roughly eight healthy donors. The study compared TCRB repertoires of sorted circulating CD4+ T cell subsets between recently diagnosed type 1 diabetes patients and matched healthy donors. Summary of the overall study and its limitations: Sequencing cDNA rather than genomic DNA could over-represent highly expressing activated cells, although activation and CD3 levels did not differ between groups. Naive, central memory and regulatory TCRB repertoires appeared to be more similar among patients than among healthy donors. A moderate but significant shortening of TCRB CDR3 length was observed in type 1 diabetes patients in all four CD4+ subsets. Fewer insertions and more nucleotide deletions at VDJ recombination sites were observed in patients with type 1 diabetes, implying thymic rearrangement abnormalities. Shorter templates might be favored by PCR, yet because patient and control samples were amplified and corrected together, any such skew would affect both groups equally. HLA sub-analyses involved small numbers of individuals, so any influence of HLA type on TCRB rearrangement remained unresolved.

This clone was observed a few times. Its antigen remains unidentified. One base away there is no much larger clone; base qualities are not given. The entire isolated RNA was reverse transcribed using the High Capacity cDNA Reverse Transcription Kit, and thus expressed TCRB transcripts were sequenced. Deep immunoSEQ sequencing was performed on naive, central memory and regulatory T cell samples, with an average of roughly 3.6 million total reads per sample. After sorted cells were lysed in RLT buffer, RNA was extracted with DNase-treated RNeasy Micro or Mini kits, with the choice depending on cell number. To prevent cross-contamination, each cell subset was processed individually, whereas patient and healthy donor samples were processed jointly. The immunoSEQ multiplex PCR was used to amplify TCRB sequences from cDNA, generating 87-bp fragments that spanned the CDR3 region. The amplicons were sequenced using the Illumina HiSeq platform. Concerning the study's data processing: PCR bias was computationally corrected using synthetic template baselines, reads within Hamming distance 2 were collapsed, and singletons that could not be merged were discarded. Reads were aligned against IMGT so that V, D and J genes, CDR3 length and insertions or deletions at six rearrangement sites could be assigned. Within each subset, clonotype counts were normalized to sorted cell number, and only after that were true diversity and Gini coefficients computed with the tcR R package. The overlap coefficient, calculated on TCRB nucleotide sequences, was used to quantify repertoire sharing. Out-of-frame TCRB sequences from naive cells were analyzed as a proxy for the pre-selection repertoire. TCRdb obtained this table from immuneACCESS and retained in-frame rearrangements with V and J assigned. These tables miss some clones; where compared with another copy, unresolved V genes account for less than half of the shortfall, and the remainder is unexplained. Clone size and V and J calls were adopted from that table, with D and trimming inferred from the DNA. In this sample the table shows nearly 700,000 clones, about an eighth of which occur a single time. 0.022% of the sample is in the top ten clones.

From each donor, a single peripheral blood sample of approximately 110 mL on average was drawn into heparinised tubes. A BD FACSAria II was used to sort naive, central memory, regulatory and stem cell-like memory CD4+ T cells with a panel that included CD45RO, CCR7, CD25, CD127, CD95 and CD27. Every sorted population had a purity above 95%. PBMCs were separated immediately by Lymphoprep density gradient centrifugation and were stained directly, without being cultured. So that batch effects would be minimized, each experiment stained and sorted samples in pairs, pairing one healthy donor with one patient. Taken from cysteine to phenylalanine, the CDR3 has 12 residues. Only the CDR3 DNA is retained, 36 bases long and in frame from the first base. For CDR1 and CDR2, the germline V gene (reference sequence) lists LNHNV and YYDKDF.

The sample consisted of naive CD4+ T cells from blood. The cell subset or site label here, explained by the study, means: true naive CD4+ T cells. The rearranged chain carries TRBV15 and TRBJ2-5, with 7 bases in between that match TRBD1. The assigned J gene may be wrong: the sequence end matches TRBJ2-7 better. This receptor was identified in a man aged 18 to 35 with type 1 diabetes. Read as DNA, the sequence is TGTGCCACGAGGGACAGCCACTACGAGCAGTACTTC. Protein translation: CATRDSHYEQYF.